The 24 T cell receptor beta chains below were found in one sample sequenced in a study of blood T cell repertoires in COVID-19. The assay was immunoSEQ multiplex PCR, and TCRdb's table has in-frame clones only and misses some. Of about 440,000 clones in the sample, about nine tenths were seen once. The sample was peripheral blood. These receptors originate from a woman aged 50 to 60 with COVID-19, enrolled during active disease.

This clone was recorded only once. The chain combines TRBV12-3 or TRBV12-4 with TRBJ1-4, with D maybe TRBD1 (6 bases). This CDR3 is 13 amino acids long. V shed 3 bases and J shed 6 bases, with 8 bases lying between them. The CDR3 loop is CASSFRQDEKLFF. CDR3 nucleotide sequence: TGTGCCAGCAGTTTTAGACAGGATGAAAAACTGTTTTTT.

The chain uses TRBV19 and TRBJ2-3; TRBD1 agrees at 7 bases. The CDR3 has 15 residues. V dropped 6 bases and J dropped 3; count of bases not matched to a gene: 9. Germline CDR1 LNHDA, CDR2 SQIVND (reference sequence). The CDR3 sequence is CASRQPNRGTDTQYF. CDR3 nucleotides: TGTGCCAGTAGACAACCAAACAGGGGTACAGATACGCAGTATTTT. The full variable domain, its missing parts supplied by reference TRBV19 and TRBJ2-3, is DGGITQSPKYLFRKEGQNVTLSCEQNLNHDAMYWYRQDPGQGLRLIYYSQIVNDFQKGDIAEGYSVSREKKESFPLTVTSAQKNPTAFYLCASRQPNRGTDTQYFGPGTRLTVL.

J is TRBJ1-4 and V is TRBV5-1; no definite D call. Germline V lookup: CDR1 SGHRS, CDR2 YFSETQ. V was cut by 1 base and J by 4 bases, with 11 bases left in between. This CDR3 is built from 15 residues. The CDR3 region is CASSLLGSVNEKLFF. The CDR3, as DNA: TGCGCCAGCAGCTTGTTGGGGAGCGTTAATGAAAAACTGTTTTTT.

A few counts support this clone. The chain uses TRBV10-3 and TRBJ1-2; D gene unclear. V shed 4 bases and J shed 6 bases, with 15 bases lying between them. This CDR3 comprises 14 residues. CDR1 is ENHRY, CDR2 SYGVKD, per germline. The CDR3: CAISAGIGSDGYTF. CDR3 coding DNA: TGTGCCATCAGTGCCGGGATTGGAAGTGATGGCTACACCTTC.

The CDR3 reads CASISRDRNYTF. CDR3 in DNA: TGTGCCAGCATCTCCAGGGACAGGAATTACACCTTC. The V and J genes are TRBV5-6 and TRBJ1-2; 8 bases are a match to TRBD1. V lost 6 bases, J lost 11 bases, and 9 bases stayed unmatched. Per germline, CDR1 SGHDT and CDR2 YYEEEE. This CDR3 is built from 12 residues.

The chain uses TRBV2 and TRBJ1-4, with 9 bases identical to TRBD1. CDR1 SNHLY and CDR2 FYNNEI come from the germline V gene. This CDR3 spans 15 amino acids. After removal of 1 base from V and 7 bases from J, the junction contained 4 bases not matched to a gene. CDR3 protein: CASSEGGQGGEKLFF. The CDR3 DNA reads TGTGCCAGCAGTGAAGGGGGACAGGGCGGTGAAAAACTGTTTTTT.

The gene calls are TRBV9 and TRBJ1-2; D unresolved. The ends were cut back, 0 bases at V and 6 bases at J, with 6 bases in the middle. The CDR3 extends over 12 amino acids. CDR1 and CDR2 (germline): SGDLS, YYNGEE. CDR3 protein: CASSVGENGYTF. CDR3 nucleotide sequence: TGTGCCAGCAGCGTAGGCGAGAATGGCTACACCTTC.

CDR3 amino acids: CAISEGQIYEQYF. The DNA for the CDR3 is TGTGCCATCAGTGAAGGACAGATATACGAGCAGTACTTC. The chain is built from TRBV10-3 and TRBJ2-7; TRBD1 might be the D (6 bases). The germline gives CDR1 ENHRY, CDR2 SYGVKD. The V end lost 3 bases, the J end lost 4 bases, and 10 bases lay between the germline ends. The CDR3 length is 13 residues.

The V and J genes are TRBV30 and TRBJ2-7, with a weak D call TRBD1 (5 bases). Germline V CDR1 and CDR2: GTSNPN, SVGIG (reference sequence). The CDR3 consists of 16 residues. V lost 4 bases, J lost 2 bases, and 21 bases lay in between. CDR3 nucleotides: TGTGCCTGGAAGGGGATTAGTGCAGGGAACCCCTACGAGCAGTACTTC. This sequence encodes CAWKGISAGNPYEQYF.

The V call is TRBV19, the J call TRBJ1-2; D ambiguous. The CDR3 extends over 13 amino acids. Trimming cost V 8 bases and J 4 bases, with 14 bases left between them. Germline lookup yields CDR1 LNHDA and CDR2 SQIVND (reference sequence). Here the CDR3 reads CASLSLRSYGYTF. CDR3 in DNA: TGTGCCAGTCTTTCCCTTAGGAGCTATGGCTACACCTTC.

The V gene is TRBV4-2, the J gene TRBJ2-5; 8 bases are shared with TRBD1. Unmatched junction bases numbered 9, after V lost 1 base and J lost 5 bases. The CDR3 consists of 16 residues. Germline V gene sequence: CDR1 LGHNA, CDR2 YNFKEQ. CDR3 sequence: CASSQGDRYARETQYF. The CDR3 DNA is TGTGCCAGCAGCCAAGGGGACAGGTACGCTCGGGAGACCCAGTACTTC.

CDR3 DNA sequence: TGTGCCAGCAGTCCCTGGGACGTACGGGGGTATGGCTACACCTTC. It yields the protein CASSPWDVRGYGYTF. The chain combines TRBV27 with TRBJ1-2; tentatively, D is TRBD1 (5 bases). The V end lost 5 bases, the J end lost 5 bases, and 18 bases lay between the germline ends. The germline V gene has CDR1 MNHEY and CDR2 SMNVEV (reference sequence). The CDR3 consists of 15 residues.

The chain carries TRBV5-1 and TRBJ2-1; maybe TRBD2 (5 bases). The germline V gene encodes CDR1 SGHRS and CDR2 YFSETQ. The V end lost 4 bases, the J end lost 7 bases, and 12 bases lay between the germline ends. This CDR3 is 13 amino acids long. The CDR3 DNA follows: TGCGCCAGCAGCCCCGGGATTTCTAATGAGCAGTTCTTC. Translated: CASSPGISNEQFF.

The chain couples TRBV3-1 (or the pseudogene TRBV3-2) to TRBJ1-3, with D possibly TRBD1 on 5 matching bases. This CDR3 is 16 amino acids long. Germline V CDR1 and CDR2: LGHDT, YNNKEL (reference sequence). The ends were cut back, 2 bases at V and 2 bases at J, with 13 bases in the middle. The CDR3 protein is CASSQPLGGAGNTIYF. In DNA form, the CDR3 reads TGTGCCAGCAGCCAACCCTTGGGGGGAGCTGGAAACACCATATATTTT.

The chain is built from TRBV11-2 and TRBJ2-7; the D gene is possibly TRBD2 (5 bases). CDR1 SGHAT and CDR2 FQNNGV come from the germline V gene. This CDR3 comprises 12 residues. V was cut by 4 bases and J by 5 bases, with 9 bases left in between. CDR3 coding DNA: TGTGCCAGCAGCTCCCTCGGGGACGAGCAGTACTTC. Its translation is CASSSLGDEQYF.

This sequence joins TRBV2 and TRBJ1-6, with D uncertain. The ends were cut back, 7 bases at V and 8 bases at J, with 12 bases in the middle. The CDR3 runs 13 residues. Germline CDR1 and CDR2: SNHLY and FYNNEI. CDR3 coding DNA: TGTGCCAGCATCCCCCTGGAGGATTCACCCCTCCACTTT. Protein product: CASIPLEDSPLHF.

The chain employs TRBV10-1 and TRBJ1-1; 9 bases are shared with TRBD1. CDR3 length: 14 residues. V lost 4 bases and J lost 1; bases outside the gene matches: 1. The germline gives CDR1 WNHNN, CDR2 SYGVQD (reference sequence). CDR3 nucleotides: TGCGCCAGCAGTGGGGACAGGGAGAACACTGAAGCTTTCTTT. Its translation is CASSGDRENTEAFF.

The chain has TRBV18 and TRBJ2-1, with TRBD1 identical over 7 bases. The CDR3 is made up of 15 amino acids. The ends lost 2 bases at V and 3 bases at J; junction bases unmatched: 4. The germline CDR1 and CDR2 sequences are KGHSH and LQKENI. CDR3 residues: CASSPGQANYNEQFF. CDR3 bases: TGTGCCAGCTCACCAGGACAGGCGAACTACAATGAGCAGTTCTTC.

The chain uses TRBV6-6 and TRBJ1-2, with no clear D. This CDR3 is built from 14 residues. Germline CDR1 reads MNHNY; CDR2 reads SVGAGI (reference sequence). V lost 7 bases and J lost 6, with 18 bases in between. The CDR3 loop reads CASTRSGLVDGYTF. The CDR3, as DNA: TGTGCCAGCACCCGCAGCGGCCTGGTGGATGGCTACACCTTC.

The chain links TRBV11-3 to TRBJ2-1, with 9 positions matching TRBD1. The V gene end was trimmed by 5 bases and the J gene end by 5 bases; junction bases not matched to a gene: 7. Germline V gene lookup returns CDR1 SGHNT and CDR2 YENEEA. The CDR3 spans 15 residues. CDR3 DNA: TGTGCCAGCAGCGTAGGGACAGGGTGGGACAATGAGCAGTTCTTC. Its protein product is CASSVGTGWDNEQFF.

A word on this clone: An end of the junction differs from the germline gene, which may be a read error. J is TRBJ2-1 and V is TRBV4-1; 7 bases are a match to TRBD2. Germline-derived CDR1 and CDR2 are MGHRA and YSYEKL. The length of the CDR3 is 15 residues. CDR3 loop: CASSPGRASYDEQFF. The CDR3 nucleotides read TGCGCCAGCAGCCCGGGGAGGGCTAGCTACGATGAGCAGTTCTTC.

The chain joins TRBV5-1 to TRBJ2-5, with TRBD2 matching over 7 bases. CDR1 SGHRS and CDR2 YFSETQ come from the germline V gene. The CDR3 extends over 14 amino acids. V lost 7 bases, J lost 5 bases, and 11 bases stayed unmatched. The CDR3 reads CASSGGRRGETQYF. DNA for the CDR3: TGCGCCAGCTCGGGAGGTCGTAGAGGGGAGACCCAGTACTTC.

The genes are TRBV6-5 and TRBJ2-5, with unresolved D. The CDR3 is 12 residues long. In germline, CDR1 is MNHEY, CDR2 SVGAGI. Trimming took 0 bases from V and 12 from J, leaving 11 bases between them. The CDR3 DNA reads as TGTGCCAGCAGTTACTCCCGGCCACGGGAGTACTTC. It is translated as CASSYSRPREYF.

This rearrangement joins TRBV6-4 to TRBJ1-5, with unresolved D. The CDR3 loop spans 13 amino acids. The germline gives CDR1 MRHNA, CDR2 SNTAGT. V was shortened by 6 bases and J by 0 bases, with 6 bases between the two germline ends. CDR3 region: CASRENSNQPQHF. The CDR3 DNA reads TGTGCCAGCAGGGAGAATAGCAATCAGCCCCAGCATTTT.